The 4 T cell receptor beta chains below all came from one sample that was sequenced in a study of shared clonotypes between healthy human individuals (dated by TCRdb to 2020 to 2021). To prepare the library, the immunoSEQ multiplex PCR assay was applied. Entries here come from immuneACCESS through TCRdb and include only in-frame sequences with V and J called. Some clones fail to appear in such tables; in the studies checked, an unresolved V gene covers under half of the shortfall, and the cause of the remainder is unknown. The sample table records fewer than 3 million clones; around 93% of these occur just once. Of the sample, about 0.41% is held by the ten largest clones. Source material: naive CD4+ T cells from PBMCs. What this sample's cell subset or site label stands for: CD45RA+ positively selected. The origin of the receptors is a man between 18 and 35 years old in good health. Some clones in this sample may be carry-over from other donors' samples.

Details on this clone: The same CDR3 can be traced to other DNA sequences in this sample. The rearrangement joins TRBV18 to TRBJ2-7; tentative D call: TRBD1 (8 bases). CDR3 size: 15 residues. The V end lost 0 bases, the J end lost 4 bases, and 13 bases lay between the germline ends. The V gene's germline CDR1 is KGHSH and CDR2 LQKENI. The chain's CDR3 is CASSPPTGGGYEQYF. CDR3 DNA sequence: TGTGCCAGCTCACCACCAACAGGGGGAGGGTACGAGCAGTACTTC.

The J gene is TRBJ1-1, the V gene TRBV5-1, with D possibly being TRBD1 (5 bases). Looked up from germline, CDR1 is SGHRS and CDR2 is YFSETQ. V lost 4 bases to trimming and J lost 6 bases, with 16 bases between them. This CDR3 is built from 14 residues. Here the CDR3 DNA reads TGCGCCAGCAGCCCGTATCTGGGGGTCCCTGAAGCTTTCTTT. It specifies CASSPYLGVPEAFF.

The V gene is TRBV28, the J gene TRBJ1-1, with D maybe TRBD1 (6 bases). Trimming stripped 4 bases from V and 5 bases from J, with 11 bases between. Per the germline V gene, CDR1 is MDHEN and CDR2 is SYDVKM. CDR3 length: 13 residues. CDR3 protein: CASSWVQGTEAFF. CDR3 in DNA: TGTGCCAGCAGTTGGGTACAGGGAACTGAAGCTTTCTTT.

The CDR3 DNA is TGCGCCAGCAGCTTGGCCGGGCGGGGCACGGGTGAAGCTTTCTTT. Translation: CASSLAGRGTGEAFF. The rearrangement joins TRBV5-1 to TRBJ1-1; D is perhaps TRBD1 (5 bases). The V gene's germline CDR1 is SGHRS and CDR2 YFSETQ. V dropped 0 bases and J dropped 7 bases, with 16 bases sitting between them. The CDR3 has 15 residues.